This T cell receptor beta chain came from a study of graft-versus-host responses after intestinal transplantation. Study results and caveats: GvH clones were identified in recipient marrow, with some first appearing in ileum or blood.

Worth noting for this clone: Its antigen is not known.

The assay was immunoSEQ multiplex PCR, and TCRdb's table has in-frame clones only and misses some. The data contain just over 40,000 clones, around 90% of them singletons. The starting material was PBMCs, obtained roughly 300 days after intestinal transplant. This TCR was recovered from a human patient who received an intestinal transplant, so some T cells may come from the graft donor.

CDR3 DNA: TGCAGCGTCTCCGGGACAGGGGTCCTGGGCTCCTACAATGAGCAGTTCTTC. Encoded protein: CSVSGTGVLGSYNEQFF. The chain carries TRBV29-1 and TRBJ2-1; TRBD1 agrees at 10 bases. Germline CDR1 and CDR2: SQVTM and ANQGSEA. CDR3 length: 17 amino acids. J lost 0 bases, V lost 6 bases, and 11 bases had no gene match.